One and the same sample provided the 10 T cell receptor beta chains below, sequenced in a study of technical replicates of blood from several donors. Clones were sequenced by immunoSEQ multiplex PCR, and TCRdb holds only the in-frame ones, with some missing. The sample records 84,000 or so clones, 95% to 98% being singletons. The sequencing input was T cells isolated from PBMCs. The receptors come from a human donor in good health.

The V call is TRBV5-4, the J call TRBJ2-1; D is perhaps TRBD1 (6 bases). Germline lookup yields CDR1 SGHNT and CDR2 YYREEE (reference sequence). V was cut by 5 bases and J by 15 bases, with 15 bases left in between. This CDR3 contains 11 residues. The CDR3 DNA reads TGTGCCAGCAGTATACAGGGTGTTTGGTTCTTC. Translated, it gives CASSIQGVWFF.

The chain links TRBV6-5 to TRBJ2-7, with a weak D call TRBD2 (5 bases). The V end was cut by 0 bases, the J end by 0 bases, with 9 bases between. CDR1 is MNHEY and CDR2 is SVGAGI in the germline V gene. The CDR3 runs 15 residues. CDR3 bases: TGTGCCAGCAGTTACTCGCCCCGGGACTCCTACGAGCAGTACTTC. Translating gives CASSYSPRDSYEQYF.

The chain has TRBV29-1 and TRBJ2-7, with a tentative D call TRBD2 (6 bases). The germline V and J ends were trimmed by 0 bases and 11 bases, with 20 bases remaining between them. The CDR3 sequence is 14 residues long. The V gene's germline CDR1 is SQVTM and CDR2 ANQGSEA. CDR3 protein: CSVEDLGGNPGEYF. CDR3 bases: TGCAGCGTTGAAGATCTGGGGGGAAATCCCGGGGAGTACTTC.

The V call is TRBV28, the J call TRBJ2-2; the match to TRBD1 covers 10 bases. The V segment lost 6 bases and the J segment 2 bases; nucleotides outside the gene matches: 3. The germline gives CDR1 MDHEN, CDR2 SYDVKM. The CDR3 has 15 amino acids. This CDR3 reads CASRETGGNTGELFF. CDR3 nucleotide sequence: TGTGCCAGCAGAGAGACAGGGGGCAACACCGGGGAGCTGTTTTTT.

V and J are TRBV5-1 and TRBJ1-1; the D gene is possibly TRBD1 (5 bases). The CDR3 is made up of 15 amino acids. Germline-derived CDR1 and CDR2 are SGHRS and YFSETQ. Deletions cut 6 bases from V and 10 bases from J, with 25 bases between. The CDR3 loop is CASTLPGLTSGGAFF. CDR3 DNA sequence: TGCGCCAGCACCCTTCCGGGACTCACGTCTGGAGGAGCTTTCTTT.

This chain uses TRBV10-3 with TRBJ1-1, with D possibly being TRBD1 (6 bases). Germline V gives CDR1 ENHRY, CDR2 SYGVKD. Trimming stripped 4 bases from V and 5 bases from J, with 11 bases between. The CDR3 spans 13 residues. CDR3 bases: TGTGCCATCAGTGTACTCAGGGGAACTGAAGCTTTCTTT. Its protein is CAISVLRGTEAFF.

CDR3 coding DNA: TGCGCCAGCAGCCAAGATTTAACAGTAGGTCAGCCCCAGCATTTT. Translated, it gives CASSQDLTVGQPQHF. The J gene is TRBJ1-5, the V gene TRBV4-1; D unclear. CDR3 length: 15 amino acids. Looked up from germline, CDR1 is MGHRA and CDR2 is YSYEKL. V was cut by 0 bases and J by 6 bases, with 12 bases left in between.

The chain employs TRBV6-6 and TRBJ1-1, with D possibly TRBD1 on 6 matching bases. Trimming removed 7 bases at V and 1 base at J, with 10 bases between. Germline assignment: CDR1 MNHNY and CDR2 SVGAGI (reference sequence). The CDR3 length is 13 residues. CDR3 sequence (DNA): TGTGCCAGCACTAACAGGGAGAACACTGAAGCTTTCTTT. It translates to CASTNRENTEAFF.

The genes are TRBV10-3 and TRBJ2-3; the match to TRBD1 covers 7 bases. With 6 bases clipped from V and 1 base from J, the junction kept 10 bases outside the gene matches. CDR1 is ENHRY, CDR2 SYGVKD, per germline. This CDR3 is 16 amino acids long. In DNA form, the CDR3 reads TGTGCCATCAGATCCTTTGGACAGGCGGGCACAGATACGCAGTATTTT. Its translation: CAIRSFGQAGTDTQYF.

The chain employs TRBV4-1 and TRBJ2-5, with a possible D match to TRBD2 (5 bases). CDR3 length: 14 residues. Per the germline V gene, CDR1 is MGHRA and CDR2 is YSYEKL. V lost 1 base and J 7 bases, leaving 13 bases between the germline ends. The CDR3 loop is CASSQGEPRGTQYF. The CDR3 coding sequence is TGCGCCAGCAGCCAAGGAGAGCCACGGGGGACCCAGTACTTC.